This TCR beta chain was captured by sequencing in a study of blood T cell repertoires in COVID-19. Sequencing was performed with immunoSEQ multiplex PCR; in TCRdb, only in-frame clones are kept and a portion is missing. The sample yields roughly 250,000 clones, about 89% seen once. Trimming removed 6 bases at V and 3 bases at J, with 11 bases between. This CDR3 is 13 amino acids long. In germline, CDR1 is MRHNA, CDR2 SNTAGT. The V gene is TRBV6-4, the J gene TRBJ1-1, with a tentative D call TRBD1 (5 bases). Source material: peripheral blood. The origin of this receptor is a man aged 25-40 years with acute or convalescent COVID-19. The DNA for the CDR3 is TGTGCCAGCAGCGCCAAAGGGGACACTGAAGCTTTCTTT. Translation gives CASSAKGDTEAFF.